This T cell receptor (beta chain) stems from a study of Ad26.COV2.S vaccination and SARS-CoV-2 variants. Germline V gene lookup returns CDR1 LGHNA and CDR2 YNFKEQ. The CDR3 contains 18 residues. V shed 0 bases, J shed 2 bases, and the junction held 6 bases outside the gene matches. Here immunoSEQ multiplex PCR was the method, and the copy in TCRdb shows in-frame clones only, minus some. The sample gives around 420,000 clones, 88% of which show up once; about 4% is in the top ten. Regarding the study as a whole: The TCR-based breadth and depth measures might underestimate overall T cell responses.

This sample's treatment: roughly 20 received Ad26.COV2.S at low or high dose, single or two shots; several received placebo; per-sample allocation not given. Specimen acquisition occurred on day 63 following the initial vaccine or placebo injection. A Boston donor was an adult aged 18-55 years. A note on this clone: No antigen is known for it.

This specimen consisted of peripheral blood, obtained in a trial of Ad26.COV2.S vaccine versus placebo. The J gene is TRBJ1-3, the V gene TRBV4-2; 11 bases map to TRBD1. The source of this sequence is a person between 18 and 59 years old who received the Ad26.COV2.S COVID-19 vaccine or a placebo. The CDR3 coding sequence is TGTGCCAGCAGCCAAGATGACCGGGACAGGGGGACTGGAAACACCATATATTTT. It is translated as CASSQDDRDRGTGNTIYF.